This T cell receptor (beta chain) was sequenced in a study of shared clonotypes between healthy human individuals. The CDR3 has 16 residues. Germline assignment: CDR1 SEHNR and CDR2 FQNEAQ (reference sequence). Losses at the gene ends were 4 bases for V and 3 bases for J; bases not matched to a gene: 7. Some clones are missing from TCRdb's copy, which holds only in-frame ones; the method was immunoSEQ multiplex PCR. The data contain fewer than 600,000 clones, 70% to 80% of them singletons. This chain joins TRBV7-9 and TRBJ2-1; 9 bases match TRBD1. The receptor was isolated from a woman aged 40 to 55 in good health. Some clones in this sample may be carry-over from other donors' samples. Source material: PBMCs. The CDR3 nucleotides are TGTGCCAGCAGCTCGACCGGGACAGGGAACTACAATGAGCAGTTCTTC. It is translated as CASSSTGTGNYNEQFF. The full variable domain, in which reference TRBV7-9 and TRBJ2-1 provide the parts outside the CDR3, is DTGVSQNPRHKITKRGQNVTFRCDPISEHNRLYWYRQTLGQGPEFLTYFQNEAQLEKSRLLSDRFSAERPKGSFSTLEIQRTEQGDSAMYLCASSSTGTGNYNEQFFGPGTRLTVL.